This TCR beta chain appears in the sequencing data of a study of response to subunit inactivated influenza vaccine. TCRdb ran MiXCR on the RT-PCR reads and lists one entry per CDR3 protein. The sample consists of 150,000 to 200,000 distinct CDR3 sequences, roughly 12% of them appearing once. J lost 4 bases, V lost 4 bases, and 11 bases had no gene match. This CDR3 region has 15 residues. Looked up from germline, CDR1 is DFQATT and CDR2 is SNEGSKA (reference sequence). There are a few counts of this clonotype. A further study also used this sample, focusing on T cells expressing NK-cell markers. That source adds: 5'RACE template switching built TCR beta cDNA with unique molecular identifiers.

The sample was CD8+ T cells sorted from PBMCs, taken 12 days after vaccination. This receptor was obtained from a man aged 50 to 60 who received an inactivated influenza vaccine. This sequence joins TRBV20-1 and TRBJ2-5; 8 bases match TRBD2. CDR3 loop: CSATPGLGVRETQYF. The CDR3, as DNA: TGCAGTGCTACTCCGGGACTAGGGGTCCGAGAGACCCAGTACTTC.